Presented here are 27 T cell receptor beta chains from one specimen sequenced in a study of early T cells in non-severe SARS-CoV-2 infection. From the 5' RACE reads, TCRdb called clonotypes with MiXCR, one entry per CDR3 protein. The table lists some 50,000 distinct CDR3 sequences, around 6% of them singletons. The sequencing input was whole blood. These receptors all stem from an adult who was a healthcare worker with PCR-confirmed SARS-CoV-2 infection or an uninfected control (not recorded which).

This clonotype was picked up many times. The CDR3 here is CASRLTGTNTGELFF. The CDR3 DNA follows: TGTGCCAGCAGGTTGACCGGGACGAACACCGGGGAGCTGTTTTTT. The rearrangement joins TRBV12-3 or TRBV12-4 to TRBJ2-2; TRBD2 is a possible D gene (5 bases). CDR3 length: 15 residues. The V gene lost 6 bases and the J gene lost 0 bases, with 11 bases spanning the gap.

This clonotype was seen at least ten times. The V gene is TRBV19, the J gene TRBJ1-4; tentative D call: TRBD1 (6 bases). The length of the CDR3 is 15 residues. V was shortened by 7 bases and J by 8 bases, with 20 bases between the two germline ends. Germline CDR1 is LNHDA and CDR2 is SQIVND (reference sequence). This CDR3 reads CASTFRGASKEKLFF. CDR3 sequence (DNA): TGTGCCAGTACTTTTCGGGGGGCCAGCAAGGAAAAACTGTTTTTT.

This clonotype has a count of ten or more. V usage is TRBV5-1 and J usage is TRBJ2-7, with 7 bases identical to TRBD1. Trimming took 0 bases from V and 4 from J; bases not matched to a gene: 4. The CDR3 is made up of 14 amino acids. CDR1 SGHRS and CDR2 YFSETQ come from the germline V gene. CDR3 loop: CASSLEGTAYEQYF. Here the CDR3 DNA reads TGCGCCAGCAGCTTGGAAGGGACAGCATACGAGCAGTACTTC. Based on the CDR3 plus reference TRBV5-1 and TRBJ2-7, the full variable domain is KAGVTQTPRYLIKTRGQQVTLSCSPISGHRSVSWYQQTPGQGLQFLFEYFSETQRNKGNFPGRFSGRQFSNSRSEMNVSTLELGDSALYLCASSLEGTAYEQYFGPGTRLTVT.

The chain couples TRBV4-1 to TRBJ2-7; D could derive from TRBD1 or TRBD2 (6 bases each). CDR1 is MGHRA and CDR2 is YSYEKL in the germline V gene. V shed 4 bases and J shed 4 bases, with 20 bases lying between them. This CDR3 contains 16 residues. This chain's CDR3 is CASSPRSGAEGYEQYF. The CDR3 coding sequence is TGCGCCAGCAGCCCACGTTCGGGGGCGGAAGGGTACGAGCAGTACTTC.

This clonotype showed up many times. CDR3 in amino acids: CASSLPGQGGSIQYF. The CDR3 DNA is TGTGCCAGCAGTTTACCGGGACAGGGGGGGAGCATTCAGTACTTC. The genes are TRBV28 and TRBJ2-4; 11 bases align to TRBD1. Germline-derived CDR1 and CDR2 are MDHEN and SYDVKM. The ends lost 2 bases at V and 9 bases at J; junction bases unmatched: 6. This CDR3 contains 15 residues.

This clonotype was seen ten or more times. V gene TRBV3-1 combines with J gene TRBJ2-7; TRBD2 agrees at 9 bases. There are 14 residues in the CDR3. CDR1 and CDR2 from the germline V gene are LGHDT and YNNKEL (reference sequence). V dropped 5 bases and J dropped 3; count of bases not matched to a gene: 5. The CDR3 reads CASSARTSVYEQYF. CDR3 DNA sequence: TGTGCCAGCAGCGCCCGGACTAGCGTCTACGAGCAGTACTTC.

The rearrangement uses TRBV6-5 and TRBJ1-1; possibly TRBD1 for D (5 bases). Trimming removed 2 bases at V and 0 bases at J, with 7 bases between. Germline assignment: CDR1 MNHEY and CDR2 SVGAGI. The CDR3 contains 14 residues. The DNA for the CDR3 is TGTGCCAGCAGTTACGACAGAGTGAACACTGAAGCTTTCTTT. Amino acid sequence: CASSYDRVNTEAFF.

This clonotype showed up many times. V and J are TRBV27 and TRBJ2-7; unclear D gene. This CDR3 has 13 amino acids. V was cut by 5 bases and J by 6 bases, with 14 bases left in between. Germline V gene data show CDR1 as MNHEY and CDR2 as SMNVEV (reference sequence). CDR3: CASSETARGEQYF. The CDR3 DNA reads as TGTGCCAGCAGTGAGACGGCACGCGGCGAGCAGTACTTC.

V gene TRBV12-3 or TRBV12-4 combines with J gene TRBJ1-3; D is unclear. V was clipped by 5 bases and J by 4 bases, with 12 bases between them. The CDR3 totals 14 residues. Here the CDR3 DNA reads TGTGCCAGCAGTCCCCCCGGGCCCGGAAACACCATATATTTT. It yields the protein CASSPPGPGNTIYF.

The table lists this clonotype with many counts. V usage is TRBV6-6 and J usage is TRBJ1-4; TRBD1 matches at 8 bases. Unmatched junction bases numbered 6, after V lost 6 bases and J lost 3 bases. The CDR3 is 15 residues long. The germline V gene encodes CDR1 MNHNY and CDR2 SVGAGI (reference sequence). DNA for the CDR3: TGTGCCAGCAGCCGGCAGGGGGCGGCTAATGAAAAACTGTTTTTT. This encodes CASSRQGAANEKLFF.

DNA of the CDR3: TGTGCCAGCCGCCTCACCGATGAGCAGTTCTTC. This sequence encodes CASRLTDEQFF. V is TRBV25-1 and J is TRBJ2-1; D not certain. The germline V gene has CDR1 MGHDK and CDR2 SYGVNS. The ends were cut back, 8 bases at V and 8 bases at J, with 10 bases in the middle. This CDR3 spans 11 amino acids.

The genes are TRBV5-1 and TRBJ1-5, with D unclear. Deletions cut 4 bases from V and 2 bases from J, with 10 bases between. This CDR3 has 14 residues. Germline CDR1 SGHRS, CDR2 YFSETQ. The DNA of the CDR3 is TGCGCCAGCAGCATTAGTGGCGGCAATCAGCCCCAGCATTTT. Protein sequence: CASSISGGNQPQHF.

This clonotype was found a few times. The chain links TRBV24-1 to TRBJ1-1; D perhaps matches TRBD1 (6 bases). V lost 9 bases and J lost 11, with 15 bases in between. This CDR3 comprises 11 residues. Per the germline V gene, CDR1 is KGHDR and CDR2 is SFDVKD. The CDR3 DNA sequence: TGTGCCACCGGGCAGGGGCTTGAGGCTTTCTTT. This translates into CATGQGLEAFF.

The chain links TRBV6-2 or TRBV6-3 to TRBJ2-3; tentative D call: TRBD1 (6 bases). CDR1 and CDR2 (germline): MNHEY, SVGEGT. V was cut by 4 bases and J by 0 bases, with 11 bases left in between. The CDR3 is 15 amino acids. The CDR3 reads CASSWDKGSTDTQYF. The CDR3 nucleotides read TGTGCCAGCAGTTGGGACAAGGGGAGCACAGATACGCAGTATTTT.

There are many counts of this clonotype. The V call is TRBV7-9, the J call TRBJ2-2, with D maybe TRBD2 (6 bases). This CDR3 has 15 amino acids. CDR1 is SEHNR, CDR2 FQNEAQ, per germline (reference sequence). Trimming shortened V by 2 bases and J by 6 bases, and 13 bases separated the two germline ends. The CDR3 nucleotides read TGTGCCAGCAGCTTAAAGAGACTAGATGCCGGGGAGCTGTTTTTT. This gives the protein CASSLKRLDAGELFF.

This clonotype was detected many times. V usage is TRBV2 and J usage is TRBJ1-2; D ambiguous. The V and J ends lost 2 bases and 6 bases respectively, with 7 bases between them. The CDR3 is 12 residues long. Germline V gene lookup returns CDR1 SNHLY and CDR2 FYNNEI. CDR3 in amino acids: CASSEHPDGYTF. In nucleotides, the CDR3 is TGTGCCAGCAGTGAACACCCGGATGGCTACACCTTC.

This clonotype appeared many times. An end of the junction does not agree with germline; a read error may underlie this. The chain couples TRBV7-7 to TRBJ2-1; 7 nucleotides agree with TRBD1. The CDR3 length is 16 residues. CDR1 and CDR2 (germline): SSHAT, FNYEAQ (reference sequence). DNA for the CDR3: TGTGCTAGCAGCCCCGGACGGTTTCAGGGGGACAATGAGCAGTTCTTC. It encodes CASSPGRFQGDNEQFF.

This clonotype has a count of ten or more. This rearrangement joins TRBV6-5 to TRBJ1-2; 7 bases are shared with TRBD1. This CDR3 is 12 amino acids long. J was trimmed by 0 bases and V by 10 bases; bases with no gene match: 2. Per the germline V gene, CDR1 is MNHEY and CDR2 is SVGAGI. DNA for the CDR3: TGTGCCACCCAGGGGGCTAACTATGGCTACACCTTC. Translating gives CATQGANYGYTF.

This clonotype was counted at least ten times. This chain links TRBV12-3 or TRBV12-4 with TRBJ1-1, with D possibly matching TRBD1 (5 bases). Trimming took off 1 base at V and 0 bases at J, with 9 bases between the two ends. The CDR3 runs to 15 residues. The CDR3 loop is CASSLGAGLNTEAFF. Written as DNA, the CDR3 is TGTGCCAGCAGTTTAGGGGCGGGGCTGAACACTGAAGCTTTCTTT.

This clonotype came up many times. This chain joins TRBV12-3 or TRBV12-4 and TRBJ1-2, with unresolved D. This CDR3 comprises 14 residues. The V end lost 1 base, the J end lost 8 bases, and 14 bases lay between the germline ends. CDR3 in amino acids: CASSLGAHLRGYTF. The CDR3 DNA sequence: TGTGCCAGCAGTTTAGGGGCTCACTTAAGGGGCTACACCTTC.

This clonotype was seen ten or more times. This chain uses TRBV5-6 with TRBJ2-1; the match to TRBD2 covers 9 bases. V was pared by 2 bases and J by 1 base, with 10 bases of the junction left unmatched. Germline values: CDR1 SGHDT, CDR2 YYEEEE. The CDR3 has 18 residues. DNA of the CDR3: TGTGCCAGCAGCTTAGGGCTAGCGGGGCCGGAATCCTACAATGAGCAGTTCTTC. Translation: CASSLGLAGPESYNEQFF.

This clonotype occurred many times. The rearrangement links TRBV5-1 to TRBJ1-2, with TRBD1 as a possible D gene (5 bases). The V gene's germline CDR1 is SGHRS and CDR2 YFSETQ. This CDR3 region has 12 residues. Between the trimmed V and J ends, which lost 5 bases and 5 bases, there was a span of 10 bases. Here the CDR3 DNA reads TGCGCCAGCAGAAGGGGCCAGTATGGCTACACCTTC. Amino acids: CASRRGQYGYTF.

There are many counts of this clonotype. The rearrangement joins TRBV20-1 to TRBJ2-2; 9 bases are a match to TRBD1. J gave up 4 bases and V 5 bases, and 5 bases lay outside the gene matches. This CDR3 contains 14 residues. Germline values: CDR1 DFQATT, CDR2 SNEGSKA (reference sequence). The DNA for the CDR3 is TGCAGTGCTGGGACGGGACAGGGCACCGGGGAGCTGTTTTTT. This codes for CSAGTGQGTGELFF.

The table lists this clonotype with many counts. The J gene is TRBJ2-7, the V gene TRBV20-1; D tentatively fits TRBD1 or TRBD2 (5 bases each). The CDR3 totals 13 residues. The V gene lost 5 bases and the J gene lost 2 bases, with 13 bases spanning the gap. CDR1 DFQATT and CDR2 SNEGSKA come from the germline V gene (reference sequence). CDR3 sequence: CSAGGRSPYEQYF. The CDR3 DNA sequence: TGCAGTGCTGGGGGACGTAGTCCCTACGAGCAGTACTTC.

This clonotype was detected many times. This chain links TRBV12-3 or TRBV12-4 with TRBJ2-5, with TRBD2 as a possible D gene (6 bases). The CDR3 runs to 14 residues. V dropped 3 bases and J dropped 2 bases, with 10 bases sitting between them. This CDR3 reads CASSFRAGQETQYF. For the CDR3, the DNA is TGTGCCAGCAGTTTTCGTGCGGGACAAGAGACCCAGTACTTC.

At least ten counts were recorded for this clonotype. Written as DNA, the CDR3 is TGCAGTGCTAGATCCCCACACCCGGGCCTCTCTGGCGGGCAGTTCTTC. Translating gives CSARSPHPGLSGGQFF. The chain is built from TRBV20-1 and TRBJ2-1; D not certain. The CDR3 runs 16 residues. Looked up from germline, CDR1 is DFQATT and CDR2 is SNEGSKA (reference sequence). Trimming pared 2 bases from V and 12 bases from J, leaving 26 bases between.

This clonotype was recorded many times. The V gene is TRBV6-5, the J gene TRBJ1-1; weak D call: TRBD1 (6 bases). The CDR3 runs 16 residues. V was trimmed by 0 bases and J by 5 bases, leaving 16 bases between them. Germline CDR1 is MNHEY and CDR2 is SVGAGI. Here the CDR3 DNA reads TGTGCCAGCAGTTACTCGCAGGGGAGGAGGCGGACTGAAGCTTTCTTT. Translated: CASSYSQGRRRTEAFF.